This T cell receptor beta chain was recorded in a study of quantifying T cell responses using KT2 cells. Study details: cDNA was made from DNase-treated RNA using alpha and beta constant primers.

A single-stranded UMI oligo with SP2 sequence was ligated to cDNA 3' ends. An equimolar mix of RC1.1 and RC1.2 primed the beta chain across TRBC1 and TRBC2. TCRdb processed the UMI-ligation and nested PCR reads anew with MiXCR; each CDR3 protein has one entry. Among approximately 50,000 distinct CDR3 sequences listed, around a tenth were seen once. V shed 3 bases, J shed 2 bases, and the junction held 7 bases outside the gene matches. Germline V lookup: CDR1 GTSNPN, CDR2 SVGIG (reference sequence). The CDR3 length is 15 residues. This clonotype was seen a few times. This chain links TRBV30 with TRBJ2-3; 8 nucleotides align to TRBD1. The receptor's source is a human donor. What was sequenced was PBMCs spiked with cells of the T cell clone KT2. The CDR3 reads CAWSGTGGFTDTQYF. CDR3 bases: TGTGCCTGGAGCGGCACAGGGGGGTTCACAGATACGCAGTATTTT.